This TCR beta chain is drawn from a study of shared clonotypes between healthy human individuals. V dropped 4 bases and J dropped 5 bases, with 13 bases sitting between them. CDR3 size: 13 residues. Germline assignment: CDR1 SGDLS and CDR2 YYNGEE. The table came from immunoSEQ multiplex PCR; TCRdb's copy has only in-frame clones and leaves some out. The top ten clones hold around 0.25% of a sample with about 800,000 clones, 90% to 97% of them seen once. Only CD45RO-negative cells positively selected for CCR7 counted as naive CD8 cells, so terminally differentiated effector memory CD45RA+ cells were excluded.

Sequenced material: naive CD8+ T cells sorted from blood. The chain joins TRBV9 to TRBJ2-7, with TRBD1 as a possible D gene (6 bases). The sequence derives from a man aged 25-45 years in good health. The CDR3 region is CASSPSDRHEQYF. Written as DNA, the CDR3 is TGTGCCAGCAGCCCGAGCGACAGGCACGAGCAGTACTTC. Combining the CDR3 with reference TRBV9 and TRBJ2-7 gives the whole variable domain DSGVTQTPKHLITATGQRVTLRCSPRSGDLSVYWYQQSLDQGLQFLIQYYNGEERAKGNILERFSAQQFPDLHSELNLSSLELGDSALYFCASSPSDRHEQYFGPGTRLTVT.